This TCR beta chain comes out of a study of cytomegalovirus exposure and HLA in healthy donors. The table lists this clone with a few counts. Its antigen remains unidentified. A read error may account for a junction end that differs from germline. General observations from the study: TCR sequences were mostly rare, though some public TCRs occurred in many donors.

The CDR3 covers 14 residues. Germline CDR1 reads SEHNR; CDR2 reads FQNEAQ (reference sequence). Some clones are missing from TCRdb's copy, which holds only in-frame ones; the method was immunoSEQ multiplex PCR. The data show some 170,000 clones, approximately 89% seen once. Sequenced sample: PBMCs. The TCR was taken from a man in his late teens or twenties in good health and CMV-seropositive. V is TRBV7-9 and J is TRBJ2-7, with 11 positions matching TRBD2. The chain's CDR3 is CASSVAGGAYEQYF. CDR3 nucleotide sequence: TGTGCCAGCAGCGTAGCGGGAGGGGCCTACGAGCAGTACTTC.